The present T cell receptor (beta chain) was sequenced within a study of T cell responses to AZD1222 COVID-19 vaccine. Points on this clone: The antigen remains unidentified.

Findings and limits, study-wide: Donors in the cohort were predominantly white British and more often female, and clonal diversity was possibly underestimated. As reported, nearly half of all spike-specific TCRs target variant regions that are unmutated. Repertoire sampling occurred only after the peak T cell response. The study found vaccine-associated CD4 TCRs spanning spike, dominant at 160-218 and 743-854.

Only in-frame clones appear in the TCRdb table, and some are missing; sequencing was by immunoSEQ multiplex PCR. The sample shows roughly 200,000 clones, about 94% of them seen only once. The starting material was peripheral blood, obtained 28 days after the second dose of the MenACWY control vaccine. The receptor comes from an adult who received the MenACWY meningococcal vaccine as a control.

CDR3 nucleotide sequence: TGTGCCAGCGGGGGGGTGGGACTTCTATACAATGAGCAGTTCTTC. Translated, it gives CASGGVGLLYNEQFF. The chain is built from TRBV25-1 and TRBJ2-1; 7 bases match TRBD2. The germline V gene encodes CDR1 MGHDK and CDR2 SYGVNS. This CDR3 is 15 amino acids long. Trimming cost V 8 bases and J 4 bases; bases outside gene matches: 11. The full variable domain, in which reference TRBV25-1 and TRBJ2-1 provide the parts outside the CDR3, is EADIYQTPRYLVIGTGKKITLECSQTMGHDKMYWYQQDPGMELHLIHYSYGVNSTEKGDLSSESTVSRIRTEHFPLTLESARPSHTSQYLCASGGVGLLYNEQFFGPGTRLTVL.